This T cell receptor (beta chain) was identified in a study of CD8 T cells in Susac syndrome. The authors reverse transcribed roughly 0.5 to 1 ug RNA with random hexamers. TCRdb analysed the immunoSEQ multiplex PCR reads with MiXCR anew, one entry per CDR3 protein. Here the sample spans about 190,000 distinct CDR3 sequences, approximately 96% being singletons. The CDR3 length is 13 residues. Deletions cut 6 bases from V and 0 bases from J, with 7 bases between. Looked up from germline, CDR1 is MDHEN and CDR2 is SYDVKM. This receptor was identified in a human donor with Susac syndrome. Input material: CD4+ T cells from PBMCs. The genes are TRBV28 and TRBJ2-3; D gene unclear. For the CDR3, the DNA is TGTGCCAGCAGCATGCCAAGCACAGATACGCAGTATTTT. Residues: CASSMPSTDTQYF.